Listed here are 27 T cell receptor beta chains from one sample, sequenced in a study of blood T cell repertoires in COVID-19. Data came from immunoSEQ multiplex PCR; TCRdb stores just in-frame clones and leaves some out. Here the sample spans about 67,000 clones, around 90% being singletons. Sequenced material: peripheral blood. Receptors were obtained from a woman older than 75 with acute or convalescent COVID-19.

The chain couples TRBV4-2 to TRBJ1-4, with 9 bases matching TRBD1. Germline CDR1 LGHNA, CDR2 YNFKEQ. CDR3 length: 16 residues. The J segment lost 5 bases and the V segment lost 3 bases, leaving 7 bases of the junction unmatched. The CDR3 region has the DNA TGTGCCAGCAGCCAGGGACCGACAGGGGGGAATGAAAAACTGTTTTTT. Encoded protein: CASSQGPTGGNEKLFF.

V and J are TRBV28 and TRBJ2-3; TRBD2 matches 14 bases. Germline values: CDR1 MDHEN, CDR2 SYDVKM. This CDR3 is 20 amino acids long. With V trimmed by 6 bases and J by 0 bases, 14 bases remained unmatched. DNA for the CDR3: TGTGCCAGCAGCCGACCGGGACTAGCGGGGGACTGGACGAGCACAGATACGCAGTATTTT. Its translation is CASSRPGLAGDWTSTDTQYF.

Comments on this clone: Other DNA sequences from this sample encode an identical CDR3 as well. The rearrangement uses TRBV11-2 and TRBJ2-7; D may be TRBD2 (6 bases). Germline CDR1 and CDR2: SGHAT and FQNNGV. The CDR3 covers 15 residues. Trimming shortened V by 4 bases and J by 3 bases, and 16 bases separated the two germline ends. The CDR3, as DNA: TGTGCCAGCAGCTCCCGAGAAAGGACTAACTACGAGCAGTACTTC. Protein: CASSSRERTNYEQYF.

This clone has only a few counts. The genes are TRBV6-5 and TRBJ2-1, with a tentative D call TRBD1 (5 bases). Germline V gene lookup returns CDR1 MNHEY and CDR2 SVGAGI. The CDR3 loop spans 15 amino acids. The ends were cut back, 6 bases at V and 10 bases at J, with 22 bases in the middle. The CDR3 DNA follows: TGTGCCAGCAGCCCCCAGGGTGGTGGAGTTAAGGAGCAGTTCTTC. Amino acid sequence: CASSPQGGGVKEQFF.

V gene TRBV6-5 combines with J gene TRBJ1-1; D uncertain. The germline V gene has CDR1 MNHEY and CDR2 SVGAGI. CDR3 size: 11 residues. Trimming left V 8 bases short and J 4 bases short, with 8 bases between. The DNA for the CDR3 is TGTGCCAGCTATCAGATCACTGAAGCTTTCTTT. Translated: CASYQITEAFF.

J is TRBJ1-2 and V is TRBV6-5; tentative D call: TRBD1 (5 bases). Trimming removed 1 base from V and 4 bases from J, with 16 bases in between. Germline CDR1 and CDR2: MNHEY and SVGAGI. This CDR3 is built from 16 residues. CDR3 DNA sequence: TGTGCCAGCAGTTACTACGCGTCGCAGGGAGGCTATGGCTACACCTTC. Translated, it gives CASSYYASQGGYGYTF.

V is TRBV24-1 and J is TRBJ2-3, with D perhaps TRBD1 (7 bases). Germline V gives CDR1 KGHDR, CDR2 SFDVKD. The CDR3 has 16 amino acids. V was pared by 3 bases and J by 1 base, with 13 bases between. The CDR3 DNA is TGTGCCACCAGTGATCCGAGCAGGGGGGGCACAGATACGCAGTATTTT. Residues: CATSDPSRGGTDTQYF.

DNA for the CDR3: TGTGCCAGCAGCTTAGTGACTAGCGGGGGGGGCACAGATACGCAGTATTTT. Residues: CASSLVTSGGGTDTQYF. The V call is TRBV7-2, the J call TRBJ2-3; 14 nucleotides match TRBD2. The CDR3 has 17 amino acids. The germline CDR1 and CDR2 sequences are SGHTA and FQGNSA. The V segment lost 1 base and the J segment 1 base; nucleotides outside the gene matches: 1. The variable domain in full, with the rest retrieved from reference TRBV7-2 and TRBJ2-3, is GAGVSQSPSNKVTEKGKDVELRCDPISGHTALYWYRQSLGQGLEFLIYFQGNSAPDKSGLPSDRFSAERTGGSVSTLTIQRTQQEDSAVYLCASSLVTSGGGTDTQYFGPGTRLTVL.

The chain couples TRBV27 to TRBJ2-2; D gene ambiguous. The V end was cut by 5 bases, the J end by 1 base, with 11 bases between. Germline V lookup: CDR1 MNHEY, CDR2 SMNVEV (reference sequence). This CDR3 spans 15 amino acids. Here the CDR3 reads CASSVYRQNTGELFF. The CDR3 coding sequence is TGTGCCAGCAGTGTCTATCGTCAGAACACCGGGGAGCTGTTTTTT.

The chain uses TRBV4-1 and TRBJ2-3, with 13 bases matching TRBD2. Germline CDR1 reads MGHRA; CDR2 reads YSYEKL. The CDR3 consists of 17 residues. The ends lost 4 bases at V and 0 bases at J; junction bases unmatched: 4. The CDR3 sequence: CASSLEGLAGSTDTQYF. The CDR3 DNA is TGCGCCAGCAGCCTTGAGGGACTAGCGGGGAGCACAGATACGCAGTATTTT.

Here the CDR3 reads CSGSIAGLNTGELFF. CDR3 DNA: TGCAGCGGCTCTATAGCGGGTCTGAACACCGGGGAGCTGTTTTTT. V usage is TRBV29-1 and J usage is TRBJ2-2, with 7 positions matching TRBD2. Germline V lookup: CDR1 SQVTM, CDR2 ANQGSEA. The CDR3 runs 15 residues. V was pared by 7 bases and J by 1 base, with 9 bases of the junction left unmatched.

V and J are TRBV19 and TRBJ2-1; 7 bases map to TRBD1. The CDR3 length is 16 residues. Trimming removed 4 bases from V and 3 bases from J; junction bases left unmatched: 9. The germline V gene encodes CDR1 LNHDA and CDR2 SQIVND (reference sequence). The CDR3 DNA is TGTGCCAGTAGTACCAACAGGGACAGATACTACAATGAGCAGTTCTTC. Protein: CASSTNRDRYYNEQFF.

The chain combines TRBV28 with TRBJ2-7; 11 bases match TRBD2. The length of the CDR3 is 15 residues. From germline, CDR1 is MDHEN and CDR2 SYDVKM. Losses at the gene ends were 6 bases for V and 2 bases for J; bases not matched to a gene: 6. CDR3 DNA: TGTGCCAGCAGACCTGGACTAGCGGGCGCCTACGAGCAGTACTTC. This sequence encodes CASRPGLAGAYEQYF.

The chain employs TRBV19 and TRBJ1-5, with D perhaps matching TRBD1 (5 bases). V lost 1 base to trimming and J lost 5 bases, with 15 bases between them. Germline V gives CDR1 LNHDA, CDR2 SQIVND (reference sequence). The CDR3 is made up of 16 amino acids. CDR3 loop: CASSIGSGFGDQPQHF. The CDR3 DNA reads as TGTGCCAGTAGTATAGGATCAGGGTTTGGCGATCAGCCCCAGCATTTT.

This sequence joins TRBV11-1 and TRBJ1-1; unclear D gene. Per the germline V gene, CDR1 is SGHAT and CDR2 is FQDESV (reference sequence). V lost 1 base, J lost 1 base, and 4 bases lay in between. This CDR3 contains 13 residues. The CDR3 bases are TGTGCCAGCAGCTTAGGTAGGAACACTGAAGCTTTCTTT. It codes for CASSLGRNTEAFF.

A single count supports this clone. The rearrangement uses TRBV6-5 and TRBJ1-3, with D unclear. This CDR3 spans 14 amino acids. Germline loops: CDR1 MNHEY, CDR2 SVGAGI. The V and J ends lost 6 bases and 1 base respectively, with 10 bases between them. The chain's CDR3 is CASSGLASGNTIYF. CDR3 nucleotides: TGTGCCAGCAGCGGACTTGCTTCTGGAAACACCATATATTTT.

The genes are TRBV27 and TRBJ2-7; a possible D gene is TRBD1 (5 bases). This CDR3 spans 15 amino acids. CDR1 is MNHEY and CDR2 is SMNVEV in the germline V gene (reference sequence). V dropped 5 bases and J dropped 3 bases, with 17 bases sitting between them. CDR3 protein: CASSTHLRAHYEQYF. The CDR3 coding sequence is TGTGCCAGCAGTACCCACCTCAGGGCCCACTACGAGCAGTACTTC.

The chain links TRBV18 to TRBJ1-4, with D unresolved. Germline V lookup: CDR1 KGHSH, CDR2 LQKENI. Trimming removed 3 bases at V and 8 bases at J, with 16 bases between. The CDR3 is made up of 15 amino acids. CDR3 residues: CASSPQATGSEKLFF. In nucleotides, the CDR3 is TGTGCCAGCTCACCGCAGGCGACGGGGAGCGAAAAACTGTTTTTT.

CDR3 in DNA: TGTGCCAGCAGCGCCGGGGGGGGAGCGCAGTATTTT. This sequence encodes CASSAGGGAQYF. V gene TRBV7-2 combines with J gene TRBJ2-3, with 8 positions matching TRBD2. The CDR3 has 12 amino acids. Unmatched junction bases numbered 5, after V lost 5 bases and J lost 10 bases. In germline, CDR1 is SGHTA, CDR2 FQGNSA. Complete variable domain (other parts from reference TRBV7-2 and TRBJ2-3): GAGVSQSPSNKVTEKGKDVELRCDPISGHTALYWYRQSLGQGLEFLIYFQGNSAPDKSGLPSDRFSAERTGGSVSTLTIQRTQQEDSAVYLCASSAGGGAQYFGPGTRLTVL.

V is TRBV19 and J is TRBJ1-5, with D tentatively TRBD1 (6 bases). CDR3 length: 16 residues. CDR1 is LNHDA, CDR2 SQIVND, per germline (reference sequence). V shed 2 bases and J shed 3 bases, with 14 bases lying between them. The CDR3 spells CASSITGQRTNQPQHF. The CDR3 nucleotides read TGTGCCAGTAGTATAACAGGACAGAGAACCAATCAGCCCCAGCATTTT. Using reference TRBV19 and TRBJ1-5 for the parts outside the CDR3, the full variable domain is DGGITQSPKYLFRKEGQNVTLSCEQNLNHDAMYWYRQDPGQGLRLIYYSQIVNDFQKGDIAEGYSVSREKKESFPLTVTSAQKNPTAFYLCASSITGQRTNQPQHFGDGTRLSIL.

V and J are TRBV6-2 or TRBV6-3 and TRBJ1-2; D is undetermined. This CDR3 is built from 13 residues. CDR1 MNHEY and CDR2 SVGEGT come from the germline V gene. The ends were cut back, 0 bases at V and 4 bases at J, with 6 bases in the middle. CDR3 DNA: TGTGCCAGCAGTTACTCCGCAGGCTATGGCTACACCTTC. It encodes CASSYSAGYGYTF.

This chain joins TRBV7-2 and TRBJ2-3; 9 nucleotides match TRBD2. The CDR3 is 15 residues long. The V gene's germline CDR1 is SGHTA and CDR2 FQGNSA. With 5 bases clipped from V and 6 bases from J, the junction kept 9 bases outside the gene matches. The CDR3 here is CASSLSGSVADTQYF. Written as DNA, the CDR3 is TGTGCCAGCAGCCTTAGCGGGAGCGTGGCTGATACGCAGTATTTT.

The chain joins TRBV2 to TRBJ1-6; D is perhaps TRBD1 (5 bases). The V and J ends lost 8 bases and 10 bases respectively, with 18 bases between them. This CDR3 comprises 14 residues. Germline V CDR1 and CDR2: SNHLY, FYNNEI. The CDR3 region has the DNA TGTGCCAGCTCACAGGTGGCGCCAGACTCACCCCTCCACTTT. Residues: CASSQVAPDSPLHF.

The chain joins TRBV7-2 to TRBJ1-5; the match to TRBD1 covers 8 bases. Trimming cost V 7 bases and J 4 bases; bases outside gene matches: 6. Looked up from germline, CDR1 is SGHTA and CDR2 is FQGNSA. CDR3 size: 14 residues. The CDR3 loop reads CASKGTGQNQPQHF. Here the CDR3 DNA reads TGTGCCAGCAAGGGGACAGGCCAAAATCAGCCCCAGCATTTT. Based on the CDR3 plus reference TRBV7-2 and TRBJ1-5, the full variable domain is GAGVSQSPSNKVTEKGKDVELRCDPISGHTALYWYRQSLGQGLEFLIYFQGNSAPDKSGLPSDRFSAERTGGSVSTLTIQRTQQEDSAVYLCASKGTGQNQPQHFGDGTRLSIL.

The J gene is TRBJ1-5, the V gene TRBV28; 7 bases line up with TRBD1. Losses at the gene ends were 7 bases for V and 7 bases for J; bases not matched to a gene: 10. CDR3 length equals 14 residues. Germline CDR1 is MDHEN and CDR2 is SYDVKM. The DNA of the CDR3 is TGTGCCAGCATTCGAAGGACAGGCCGACAGCCCCAGCATTTT. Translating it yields CASIRRTGRQPQHF.

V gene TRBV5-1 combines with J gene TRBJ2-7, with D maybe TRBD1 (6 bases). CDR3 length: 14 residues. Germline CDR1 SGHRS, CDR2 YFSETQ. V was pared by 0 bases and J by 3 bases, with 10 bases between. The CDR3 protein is CASSLGAQGYEQYF. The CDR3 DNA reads TGCGCCAGCAGCTTGGGAGCACAGGGCTACGAGCAGTACTTC. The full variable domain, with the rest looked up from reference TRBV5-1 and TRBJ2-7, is KAGVTQTPRYLIKTRGQQVTLSCSPISGHRSVSWYQQTPGQGLQFLFEYFSETQRNKGNFPGRFSGRQFSNSRSEMNVSTLELGDSALYLCASSLGAQGYEQYFGPGTRLTVT.

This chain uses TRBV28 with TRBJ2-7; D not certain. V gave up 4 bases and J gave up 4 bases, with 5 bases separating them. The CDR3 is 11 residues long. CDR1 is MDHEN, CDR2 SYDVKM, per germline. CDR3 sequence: CASSSRYEQYF. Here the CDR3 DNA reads TGTGCCAGCAGTTCGCGGTACGAGCAGTACTTC.